This T cell receptor beta chain was sequenced in a study of cytomegalovirus exposure and HLA in healthy donors. Vbeta (60) and Jbeta (13) primers were used in the PCR. Sequencing was performed with immunoSEQ multiplex PCR; in TCRdb, only in-frame clones are kept and a portion is missing. The sample has tens of thousands of clones, roughly 78% seen once; the top ten hold around 4.6%. Germline V gene lookup returns CDR1 KGHSH and CDR2 LQKENI. The V gene lost 1 base and the J gene lost 2 bases, with 13 bases spanning the gap. CDR3 length: 16 amino acids. The sequence derives from a woman aged 40 to 49 in good health and CMV-seropositive. V usage is TRBV18 and J usage is TRBJ2-3; TRBD2 might be the D (5 bases). Sequencing was carried out using PBMCs. The CDR3 region is CASSPRGAVYTDTQYF. The CDR3 DNA reads as TGTGCCAGCTCACCACGAGGAGCGGTTTACACAGATACGCAGTATTTT.